Presented here are 20 T cell receptor beta chains from one specimen sequenced in a study of blood T cell repertoires in COVID-19. Here immunoSEQ multiplex PCR was the method, and the copy in TCRdb shows in-frame clones only, minus some. This table has roughly 220,000 clones, 85% to 90% appearing once. Sequencing input: PBMCs or T cells enriched from blood (not recorded which). These TCRs come from a woman younger than 35 in a cohort exposed to, infected with or recovered from COVID-19 (not recorded which).

This clone appeared once. This rearrangement joins TRBV7-6 to TRBJ2-3, with 11 bases fitting TRBD1. V lost 4 bases and J lost 4; bases outside the gene matches: 4. The CDR3 loop spans 15 amino acids. Germline V gene data show CDR1 as SGHVS and CDR2 as FNYEAQ. The CDR3 DNA is TGTGCCAGCAGCTCCAGGACAGGGGGCTCAGATACGCAGTATTTT. Amino acid sequence: CASSSRTGGSDTQYF.

The V call is TRBV2, the J call TRBJ1-5; D is undetermined. CDR1 and CDR2 (germline): SNHLY, FYNNEI. The V and J ends lost 6 bases and 11 bases respectively, with 11 bases between them. The CDR3 extends over 11 amino acids. CDR3 DNA sequence: TGTGCCAGCAGCCGCGGGTTTTCCCAGCATTTT. Amino acids: CASSRGFSQHF. The whole variable domain, filled in from reference TRBV2 and TRBJ1-5, reads EPEVTQTPSHQVTQMGQEVILRCVPISNHLYFYWYRQILGQKVEFLVSFYNNEISEKSEIFDDQFSVERPDGSNFTLKIRSTKLEDSAMYFCASSRGFSQHFGDGTRLSIL.

The V gene is TRBV11-2, the J gene TRBJ2-7; 8 nucleotides align to TRBD1. J gave up 6 bases and V 5 bases, and 6 bases lay outside the gene matches. CDR3 length equals 13 residues. CDR1 is SGHAT, CDR2 FQNNGV, per germline. Written as DNA, the CDR3 is TGTGCCAGCAGCCCCTCGGACAGGGTCGAGCAGTACTTC. It encodes CASSPSDRVEQYF.

Only one count was recorded for this clone. The rearrangement links TRBV9 to TRBJ1-1; 8 bases align to TRBD1. Germline V gene lookup returns CDR1 SGDLS and CDR2 YYNGEE. This CDR3 is built from 18 residues. Trimming cost V 0 bases and J 3 bases; bases outside gene matches: 13. DNA for the CDR3: TGTGCCAGCAGCGTAGATCCCGGAGGCAGGGGGCGGGACACTGAAGCTTTCTTT. This sequence encodes CASSVDPGGRGRDTEAFF.

The V call is TRBV30, the J call TRBJ2-3; D ambiguous. Germline CDR1 is GTSNPN and CDR2 is SVGIG (reference sequence). The CDR3 consists of 16 residues. The V end lost 2 bases, the J end lost 10 bases, and 25 bases lay between the germline ends. The CDR3: CAWSQSVGYPFGAQYF. The CDR3 DNA sequence: TGTGCCTGGAGTCAATCGGTTGGTTACCCTTTTGGTGCGCAGTATTTT.

The chain employs TRBV3-1 (or the pseudogene TRBV3-2) and TRBJ2-3; 15 bases map to TRBD2. The CDR3 has 17 amino acids. The junction had 5 bases not matched to a gene; V was cut back by 0 bases and J by 7 bases. Per germline, CDR1 LGHDT and CDR2 YNNKEL (reference sequence). The CDR3 region is CASSQEGLAGGRYTQYF. CDR3 nucleotide sequence: TGTGCCAGCAGCCAAGAGGGACTAGCGGGAGGCAGGTATACGCAGTATTTT.

V gene TRBV12-3 or TRBV12-4 combines with J gene TRBJ1-3, with 7 bases that match TRBD1. The CDR3 runs to 13 residues. After removal of 3 bases from V and 11 bases from J, the junction contained 7 bases not matched to a gene. The CDR3 sequence is CASSFTGEFSIYF. Written as DNA, the CDR3 is TGTGCCAGCAGTTTCACAGGGGAATTCTCCATATATTTT.

The J gene is TRBJ2-3, the V gene TRBV19; 8 bases are shared with TRBD2. Unmatched junction bases numbered 6, after V lost 3 bases and J lost 4 bases. The CDR3 sequence is 15 residues long. CDR1 LNHDA and CDR2 SQIVND come from the germline V gene (reference sequence). The CDR3 region is CASSIGPAGADTQYF. The CDR3 DNA reads TGTGCCAGTAGTATTGGGCCAGCGGGGGCAGATACGCAGTATTTT.

This sequence joins TRBV24-1 and TRBJ2-1; 8 bases align to TRBD2. CDR3 length equals 15 residues. Germline V lookup: CDR1 KGHDR, CDR2 SFDVKD. The junction had 5 bases not matched to a gene; V was cut back by 1 base and J by 7 bases. CDR3 sequence reads: CATSDLSGGRNEQFF. The CDR3 DNA reads TGTGCCACCAGTGATTTATCGGGGGGGCGTAATGAGCAGTTCTTC.

The rearrangement uses TRBV29-1 and TRBJ2-1; D might be TRBD2 (6 bases). V lost 4 bases and J 10 bases, leaving 20 bases between the germline ends. This CDR3 has 14 amino acids. Germline V lookup: CDR1 SQVTM, CDR2 ANQGSEA. Written as DNA, the CDR3 is TGCAGCGTTGTGGTACACGACCCACTAGCCGAGCAGTTCTTC. It specifies CSVVVHDPLAEQFF.

This clone was recorded a few times. The chain has TRBV18 and TRBJ2-5, with D possibly TRBD2 on 6 matching bases. Trimming removed 1 base from V and 0 bases from J, with 12 bases in between. The V gene's germline CDR1 is KGHSH and CDR2 LQKENI. The CDR3 runs to 16 residues. The CDR3 DNA sequence: TGTGCCAGCTCACCACTGGGCGGGGAGTACCAAGAGACCCAGTACTTC. Translating gives CASSPLGGEYQETQYF.

The chain couples TRBV5-1 to TRBJ2-7, with 7 positions matching TRBD1. The germline V gene encodes CDR1 SGHRS and CDR2 YFSETQ. The CDR3 is made up of 17 amino acids. The J segment lost 4 bases and the V segment lost 5 bases, leaving 18 bases of the junction unmatched. CDR3 DNA sequence: TGCGCCAGCAGTTGGGACCGCAGAGGGGGCGCCTTTTACGAGCAGTACTTC. Residues: CASSWDRRGGAFYEQYF.

This chain joins TRBV24-1 and TRBJ1-5; weak D call: TRBD1 (5 bases). The germline V gene encodes CDR1 KGHDR and CDR2 SFDVKD. The CDR3 sequence is 15 residues long. The V and J ends lost 4 bases and 3 bases respectively, with 12 bases between them. CDR3 residues: CATSDPRDSNQPQHF. The CDR3 nucleotides are TGTGCCACCAGTGACCCCCGGGACTCCAATCAGCCCCAGCATTTT.

The chain uses TRBV9 and TRBJ2-7, with 7 bases that match TRBD1. Losses at the gene ends were 3 bases for V and 0 bases for J; bases not matched to a gene: 3. The germline V gene encodes CDR1 SGDLS and CDR2 YYNGEE. The CDR3 covers 14 residues. The CDR3 sequence: CASSETGNSYEQYF. For the CDR3, the DNA is TGTGCCAGCAGCGAGACAGGGAACTCCTACGAGCAGTACTTC.

The CDR3 sequence is CASSFSGLIYEQYF. The CDR3 DNA follows: TGTGCCAGCAGTTTCTCGGGACTCATCTACGAGCAGTACTTC. The gene calls are TRBV28 and TRBJ2-7; D may be TRBD2 (6 bases). CDR1 and CDR2 from the germline V gene are MDHEN and SYDVKM. Trimming cost V 3 bases and J 3 bases, with 12 bases left between them. CDR3 length: 14 amino acids. The full variable domain, in which reference TRBV28 and TRBJ2-7 provide the parts outside the CDR3, is DVKVTQSSRYLVKRTGEKVFLECVQDMDHENMFWYRQDPGLGLRLIYFSYDVKMKEKGDIPEGYSVSREKKERFSLILESASTNQTSMYLCASSFSGLIYEQYFGPGTRLTVT.

The chain couples TRBV4-1 to TRBJ1-5, with no clear D. There are 15 residues in the CDR3. Between the trimmed V and J ends, which lost 0 bases and 9 bases, there was a span of 15 bases. Germline V lookup: CDR1 MGHRA, CDR2 YSYEKL. DNA of the CDR3: TGCGCCAGCAGCCAAGATGGCGGGCCTCCAAGGCCCCAGCATTTT. Translation gives CASSQDGGPPRPQHF.

V and J are TRBV30 and TRBJ1-5; D is possibly TRBD1 (5 bases). Per the germline V gene, CDR1 is GTSNPN and CDR2 is SVGIG (reference sequence). The CDR3 consists of 17 residues. V lost 2 bases to trimming and J lost 0 bases, with 17 bases between them. This chain's CDR3 is CAWSLPKGILSNQPQHF. CDR3 coding DNA: TGTGCCTGGAGTCTCCCGAAGGGGATACTTAGCAATCAGCCCCAGCATTTT.

This clone has more than one count but fewer than ten. The chain couples TRBV5-8 to TRBJ1-1; D is undetermined. The CDR3 extends over 13 amino acids. Germline V lookup: CDR1 SGHTS, CDR2 YDEGEE. Trimming removed 0 bases from V and 4 bases from J, with 7 bases in between. CDR3 sequence reads: CASSLEAVTEAFF. The DNA of the CDR3 is TGTGCCAGCAGCTTGGAGGCGGTCACTGAAGCTTTCTTT.

The chain joins TRBV15 to TRBJ1-4, with a weak D call TRBD1 (5 bases). V dropped 0 bases and J dropped 0 bases, with 8 bases sitting between them. The CDR3 length is 16 residues. CDR1 LNHNV and CDR2 YYDKDF come from the germline V gene (reference sequence). The CDR3 region has the DNA TGTGCCACCAGCAGAGAACCCAGGGCAACTAATGAAAAACTGTTTTTT. Translation: CATSREPRATNEKLFF.

The rearrangement links TRBV10-2 to TRBJ2-3, with D possibly TRBD1 on 5 matching bases. Germline V gene data show CDR1 as WSHSY and CDR2 as SAAADI. The CDR3 sequence is 14 residues long. The V end was cut by 0 bases, the J end by 5 bases, with 9 bases between. The CDR3 region is CASSESGRKDTQYF. DNA of the CDR3: TGCGCCAGCAGTGAGTCGGGGCGAAAAGATACGCAGTATTTT.